The 9 T cell receptor beta chains in this list originate from one sample, sequenced in a study of beta chain features in type 1 diabetes. All of the isolated RNA was reverse transcribed, so expressed TCRB transcripts were sequenced. Using immunoSEQ multiplex PCR, the repertoire was profiled, and TCRdb retains in-frame clones only, with some absent. This table holds about 150,000 clones, 9.2% found once. Sequencing was done on a sample of central memory CD4+ T cells from blood. The receptors derive from a man aged 18 to 30 in good health.

This clone was found a few times. The V and J genes are TRBV5-1 and TRBJ1-1; 7 bases line up with TRBD1. This CDR3 comprises 14 residues. Germline loops: CDR1 SGHRS, CDR2 YFSETQ. V shed 0 bases and J 6 bases; nucleotides not matched to a gene: 5. In nucleotides, the CDR3 is TGCGCCAGCAGCTTGGGACAGGGCTACGCTGAAGCTTTCTTT. Encoded protein: CASSLGQGYAEAFF. Full variable domain (outside the CDR3, taken from reference TRBV5-1 and TRBJ1-1): KAGVTQTPRYLIKTRGQQVTLSCSPISGHRSVSWYQQTPGQGLQFLFEYFSETQRNKGNFPGRFSGRQFSNSRSEMNVSTLELGDSALYLCASSLGQGYAEAFFGQGTRLTVV.

This clone was counted between two and nine times. In nucleotides, the CDR3 is TGTGCCAGCAGTTACTCGACGGGAGTCCCTTACAATGAGCAGTTCTTC. It yields the protein CASSYSTGVPYNEQFF. The chain recombines TRBV6-5 with TRBJ2-1, with D possibly being TRBD2 (6 bases). Trimming left V 0 bases short and J 4 bases short, with 13 bases between. The CDR3 loop spans 16 amino acids. Germline V gives CDR1 MNHEY, CDR2 SVGAGI.

The genes are TRBV10-3 and TRBJ2-3; 7 positions match TRBD2. CDR3 length equals 16 residues. V dropped 3 bases and J dropped 3; count of bases not matched to a gene: 9. In germline, CDR1 is ENHRY, CDR2 SYGVKD. Here the CDR3 reads CAISDVVQGGTDTQYF. CDR3 nucleotides: TGTGCCATCAGTGACGTTGTTCAGGGAGGGACAGATACGCAGTATTTT.

This chain links TRBV27 with TRBJ1-2; 11 bases fit TRBD1. The CDR3 extends over 16 amino acids. Germline CDR1 is MNHEY and CDR2 is SMNVEV (reference sequence). V trimming: 6 bases; J trimming: 0 bases; junction bases outside the gene matches: 6. The CDR3 region has the DNA TGTGCCAGCAGCCGGGACAGGGGGGTAGCTAACTATGGCTACACCTTC. This translates into CASSRDRGVANYGYTF.

CDR3 sequence (DNA): TGTGCCAGCAGCTTAAAGAGGATCTCAGAGACCCAGTACTTC. Translation gives CASSLKRISETQYF. The chain has TRBV7-8 and TRBJ2-5; D is unclear. This CDR3 spans 14 amino acids. Germline CDR1 and CDR2: SGHVS and FQNEAQ. V was pared by 2 bases and J by 4 bases, with 11 bases between.

The sample holds a few counts of this clone. The chain has TRBV6-5 and TRBJ2-5; tentative D call: TRBD1 (6 bases). V lost 7 bases and J 2 bases, leaving 14 bases between the germline ends. The CDR3 sequence is 14 residues long. Germline values: CDR1 MNHEY, CDR2 SVGAGI. This CDR3 reads CASTDPGTQETQYF. Here the CDR3 DNA reads TGTGCCAGCACTGACCCCGGGACACAAGAGACCCAGTACTTC.

This clone came up a few times. The chain combines TRBV7-9 with TRBJ1-5; no definite D call. From germline, CDR1 is SEHNR and CDR2 FQNEAQ (reference sequence). The CDR3 is 15 amino acids. V was pared by 6 bases and J by 3 bases, with 15 bases between. The CDR3 reads CASSLAGIHNQPQHF. CDR3 sequence (DNA): TGTGCCAGCAGTCTCGCGGGGATCCACAATCAGCCCCAGCATTTT.

The genes are TRBV6-5 and TRBJ2-2; TRBD2 matches 12 bases. Germline V gene sequence: CDR1 MNHEY, CDR2 SVGAGI. Trimming cost V 8 bases and J 6 bases; bases outside gene matches: 4. The CDR3 covers 14 residues. The CDR3 region has the DNA TGTGCCAGCGCTAGCGGGGGGGTAGCCGGGGAGCTGTTTTTT. The encoded protein is CASASGGVAGELFF.

The V gene is TRBV19, the J gene TRBJ2-5; no reliable D call. This CDR3 contains 13 residues. V lost 0 bases, J lost 7 bases, and 9 bases lay in between. CDR1 and CDR2 (germline): LNHDA, SQIVND (reference sequence). The CDR3 DNA is TGTGCCAGTAGTATAGACGGGTATGGGACCCAGTACTTC. This codes for CASSIDGYGTQYF.